This TCR beta chain was retrieved from a study of CD8 T cells in ankylosing spondylitis. The sample holds a few counts of this clonotype. CDR1 is DFQATT and CDR2 is SNEGSKA in the germline V gene (reference sequence). The CDR3 length is 14 residues. Trimming stripped 6 bases from V and 2 bases from J, with 15 bases between. TCRdb re-called the 5' RACE reads through MiXCR, storing one row per CDR3 protein. The sample records over 25,000 distinct CDR3 sequences, approximately 15% being singletons. The TCR was taken from a male donor with ankylosing spondylitis or in good health (not recorded which). The sample consisted of blood. The V gene is TRBV20-1, the J gene TRBJ2-3, with unresolved D. CDR3 sequence reads: CSAEVGVNTDTQYF. CDR3 sequence (DNA): TGCAGTGCCGAAGTGGGTGTCAACACAGATACGCAGTATTTT.